This entry lists 24 T cell receptor beta chains sequenced from one sample in a study of shared clonotypes between healthy human individuals. Profiled with immunoSEQ multiplex PCR; TCRdb holds only in-frame clones, not every one. The sample consists of about 1 million clones, about 77% of them appearing once. The specimen sequenced was memory CD4+ T cells sorted from blood. As to subset: CD45RA-negative fraction. The receptors stem from a man younger than 30 in good health.

The J gene is TRBJ2-5, the V gene TRBV4-1; D gene ambiguous. Germline assignment: CDR1 MGHRA and CDR2 YSYEKL. The CDR3 is 12 amino acids. Trimming shortened V by 0 bases and J by 10 bases, and 9 bases separated the two germline ends. The DNA of the CDR3 is TGCGCCAGCAGCCAAGAGGGCGTTTACCAGTACTTC. This translates into CASSQEGVYQYF.

This clone was seen only once. V and J are TRBV19 and TRBJ2-2; 7 positions match TRBD2. J lost 2 bases, V lost 6 bases, and 6 bases had no gene match. The CDR3 has 15 amino acids. Germline V gene lookup returns CDR1 LNHDA and CDR2 SQIVND (reference sequence). The CDR3 region is CASRPGLPNTGELFF. CDR3 in DNA: TGTGCCAGTAGGCCGGGACTACCTAACACCGGGGAGCTGTTTTTT.

The chain has TRBV2 and TRBJ2-7; 7 nucleotides line up with TRBD2. CDR3 size: 14 residues. With V trimmed by 6 bases and J by 2 bases, 7 bases remained unmatched. Germline assignment: CDR1 SNHLY and CDR2 FYNNEI. The DNA of the CDR3 is TGTGCCAGCAGGAGGCTAGCGGAGACCTACGAGCAGTACTTC. Protein: CASRRLAETYEQYF.

The V call is TRBV9, the J call TRBJ2-3, with 10 bases lining up with TRBD2. This CDR3 is 17 amino acids long. The germline CDR1 and CDR2 sequences are SGDLS and YYNGEE. Trimming at V came to 4 bases and at J to 3 bases, leaving 11 bases not matched to a gene. The CDR3 DNA sequence: TGTGCCAGCAGCCCAAGGGTCAGCGGGAGGGGGACAGATACGCAGTATTTT. It translates to CASSPRVSGRGTDTQYF. Full variable domain (remainder filled in from reference TRBV9 and TRBJ2-3): DSGVTQTPKHLITATGQRVTLRCSPRSGDLSVYWYQQSLDQGLQFLIQYYNGEERAKGNILERFSAQQFPDLHSELNLSSLELGDSALYFCASSPRVSGRGTDTQYFGPGTRLTVL.

The chain couples TRBV10-3 to TRBJ1-4; 7 bases are shared with TRBD1. The length of the CDR3 is 16 residues. CDR1 ENHRY and CDR2 SYGVKD come from the germline V gene. V lost 3 bases to trimming and J lost 0 bases; unmatched junction nucleotides: 4. CDR3 amino acids: CAISEQGSSTNEKLFF. CDR3 in DNA: TGTGCCATCAGTGAACAGGGGTCGTCAACTAATGAAAAACTGTTTTTT.

The rearrangement uses TRBV7-2 and TRBJ1-1; a weak D match, TRBD1 (5 bases). The CDR3 is 13 amino acids. V gave up 1 base and J gave up 6 bases, with 9 bases separating them. Germline V gene sequence: CDR1 SGHTA, CDR2 FQGNSA. The CDR3 region has the DNA TGTGCCAGCAGCTTAGGAGGGGTTTCTGAAGCTTTCTTT. It translates to CASSLGGVSEAFF.

The chain has TRBV11-2 and TRBJ2-7; D ambiguous. The CDR3 is 17 residues long. Deletions cut 5 bases from V and 4 bases from J, with 24 bases between. Germline-derived CDR1 and CDR2 are SGHAT and FQNNGV. The CDR3 is CASSPSARSSIYYEQYF. The CDR3 DNA is TGTGCCAGCAGCCCATCGGCCAGAAGCTCGATATATTACGAGCAGTACTTC.

The genes are TRBV7-8 and TRBJ2-7; 9 positions agree with TRBD1. CDR1 is SGHVS, CDR2 FQNEAQ, per germline. The CDR3 is 16 amino acids. V was pared by 1 base and J by 4 bases, with 8 bases of the junction left unmatched. In DNA form, the CDR3 reads TGTGCCAGCAGCTTAGGTCCGGGACAGGGTAGTTACGAGCAGTACTTC. It codes for CASSLGPGQGSYEQYF.

This clone has just one count. V gene TRBV11-2 combines with J gene TRBJ2-1; D gene unclear. V dropped 7 bases and J dropped 0 bases, with 13 bases sitting between them. The CDR3 runs 15 residues. Germline V gene lookup returns CDR1 SGHAT and CDR2 FQNNGV. The CDR3 protein is CASTLLVNSYNEQFF. The CDR3 DNA reads TGTGCCAGCACCCTCCTCGTGAACTCCTACAATGAGCAGTTCTTC. The full variable domain, completed using reference TRBV11-2 and TRBJ2-1, is EAGVAQSPRYKIIEKRQSVAFWCNPISGHATLYWYQQILGQGPKLLIQFQNNGVVDDSQLPKDRFSAERLKGVDSTLKIQPAKLEDSAVYLCASTLLVNSYNEQFFGPGTRLTVL.

As regards this clone: This same CDR3 is encoded by further DNA sequences in the sample. The chain is built from TRBV19 and TRBJ2-1; D is uncertain. With 3 bases removed from V and 7 bases from J, the gap between germline ends came to 10 bases. The CDR3 has 13 residues. Germline-derived CDR1 and CDR2 are LNHDA and SQIVND (reference sequence). The CDR3 region is CASSIVGRNEQFF. The CDR3 DNA follows: TGTGCCAGTAGTATCGTGGGTCGGAATGAGCAGTTCTTC.

This clone was detected only a few times. This rearrangement joins TRBV19 to TRBJ1-2; D may be TRBD1 (5 bases). V shed 4 bases and J shed 4 bases, with 19 bases lying between them. This CDR3 has 16 amino acids. CDR1 LNHDA and CDR2 SQIVND come from the germline V gene (reference sequence). In DNA form, the CDR3 reads TGTGCCAGTAGTACCCGATTATCTCGGGACGGCTATGGCTACACCTTC. Its translation is CASSTRLSRDGYGYTF.

As for this clone: Other DNA sequences of this sample code for an identical CDR3. The rearrangement joins TRBV28 to TRBJ1-2; 7 bases align to TRBD1. This CDR3 has 13 residues. Germline CDR1 and CDR2: MDHEN and SYDVKM. The J segment lost 4 bases and the V segment lost 2 bases, leaving 1 base of the junction unmatched. CDR3 residues: CASSLQGGYGYTF. For the CDR3, the DNA is TGTGCCAGCAGTTTACAGGGGGGCTATGGCTACACCTTC.

The chain is built from TRBV7-9 and TRBJ2-5; D is unresolved. CDR1 and CDR2 from the germline V gene are SEHNR and FQNEAQ (reference sequence). V was cut by 2 bases and J by 2 bases, with 6 bases left in between. CDR3 length: 13 residues. In DNA form, the CDR3 reads TGTGCCAGCAGCTTAAGAGAACAAGAGACCCAGTACTTC. Amino acids: CASSLREQETQYF.

Concerning this clone itself: Other nucleotide sequences in the sample specify the same CDR3. DNA for the CDR3: TGTGCCAGCAGCCCACTAGCGGGGGGCACAGATACGCAGTATTTT. The encoded protein is CASSPLAGGTDTQYF. The chain recombines TRBV11-2 with TRBJ2-3; 11 nucleotides align to TRBD2. The junction had 2 bases not matched to a gene; V was cut back by 5 bases and J by 1 base. CDR1 and CDR2 from the germline V gene are SGHAT and FQNNGV. The CDR3 contains 15 residues.

V usage is TRBV2 and J usage is TRBJ1-3, with a possible D match to TRBD1 (5 bases). Per germline, CDR1 SNHLY and CDR2 FYNNEI. Trimming cost V 3 bases and J 2 bases, with 11 bases left between them. The CDR3 runs 15 residues. The CDR3 sequence: CASSDQGKTGNTIYF. The CDR3 DNA is TGTGCCAGCAGTGATCAGGGAAAGACTGGAAACACCATATATTTT.

The rearrangement links TRBV6-1 to TRBJ1-1; no clear D. CDR3 size: 13 residues. CDR1 and CDR2 (germline): MNHNS, SASEGT. Trimming shortened V by 8 bases and J by 0 bases, and 10 bases separated the two germline ends. The CDR3 nucleotides read TGTGCCAGCGTAGGCAGATTGAACACTGAAGCTTTCTTT. Translated, it gives CASVGRLNTEAFF.

The chain couples TRBV6-6 to TRBJ1-2; weak D call: TRBD1 (6 bases). There are 12 residues in the CDR3. CDR1 and CDR2 (germline): MNHNY, SVGAGI (reference sequence). V lost 8 bases to trimming and J lost 2 bases, with 9 bases between them. The CDR3 DNA reads as TGTGCCAGCCGACAGGCAAACTATGGCTACACCTTC. It encodes CASRQANYGYTF.

The rearrangement joins TRBV6-6 to TRBJ2-7; D tentatively fits TRBD1 or TRBD2 (5 bases each). V was pared by 2 bases and J by 3 bases, with 14 bases between. This CDR3 spans 15 amino acids. Germline V gene data show CDR1 as MNHNY and CDR2 as SVGAGI (reference sequence). DNA of the CDR3: TGTGCCAGCAGTTACACCCCGGCAGGGAGCTACGAGCAGTACTTC. Translation: CASSYTPAGSYEQYF.

The V gene is TRBV6-1, the J gene TRBJ1-3; D remains ambiguous. V lost 6 bases to trimming and J lost 0 bases, with 3 bases between them. CDR1 and CDR2 from the germline V gene are MNHNS and SASEGT. The CDR3 has 12 residues. The CDR3 DNA reads as TGTGCCAGCAGGGGCTCTGGAAACACCATATATTTT. Translated: CASRGSGNTIYF.

The chain is built from TRBV5-1 and TRBJ1-4; unclear D gene. Trimming took 4 bases from V and 3 from J, leaving 10 bases between them. The CDR3 runs 14 residues. In germline, CDR1 is SGHRS, CDR2 YFSETQ. The DNA of the CDR3 is TGCGCCAGCAGCATCGAAAGGGCTAATGAAAAACTGTTTTTT. As protein: CASSIERANEKLFF.

The chain is built from TRBV6-1 and TRBJ1-6, with 7 bases aligning to TRBD1. V shed 6 bases and J 10 bases; nucleotides not matched to a gene: 6. Per the germline V gene, CDR1 is MNHNS and CDR2 is SASEGT. This CDR3 is 13 amino acids long. In DNA, the CDR3 is TGTGCCAGCAGCGACAGGGAGGTGTCACCCCTCCACTTT. This codes for CASSDREVSPLHF.

This clone was counted only a few times. CDR3 sequence reads: CASSHSNWWMNTEAFF. CDR3 nucleotides: TGTGCCAGCAGCCACTCTAATTGGTGGATGAACACTGAAGCTTTCTTT. The rearrangement links TRBV14 to TRBJ1-1; no clear D gene. The CDR3 covers 16 residues. Germline values: CDR1 SGHDN, CDR2 FVKESK. The V gene lost 3 bases and the J gene lost 0 bases, with 14 bases spanning the gap.

The gene calls are TRBV6-5 and TRBJ1-5; D gene uncertain. CDR1 is MNHEY, CDR2 SVGAGI, per germline. V lost 4 bases, J lost 0 bases, and 10 bases lay in between. CDR3 size: 15 residues. For the CDR3, the DNA is TGTGCCAGCAGTTTAACACAGCATAGCAATCAGCCCCAGCATTTT. It codes for CASSLTQHSNQPQHF.

This clone was seen only once. The chain carries TRBV30 and TRBJ1-2; 9 nucleotides match TRBD1. J lost 4 bases, V lost 3 bases, and 6 bases had no gene match. The CDR3 consists of 14 residues. CDR1 is GTSNPN and CDR2 is SVGIG in the germline V gene (reference sequence). CDR3: CAWSTGGLFYGYTF. The CDR3 nucleotides are TGTGCCTGGAGCACAGGGGGCCTTTTCTATGGCTACACCTTC. Using reference TRBV30 and TRBJ1-2 for the parts outside the CDR3, the full variable domain is SQTIHQWPATLVQPVGSPLSLECTVEGTSNPNLYWYRQAAGRGLQLLFYSVGIGQISSEVPQNLSASRPQDRQFILSSKKLLLSDSGFYLCAWSTGGLFYGYTFGSGTRLTVV.